This TCR beta chain was captured in a study of T cell repertoires in cytomegalovirus infection. General observations from the study: Public TCR beta family frequency separated CMV-and-HLA carriers, including in an independent cohort.

With respect to this clonotype: What it binds is unknown. This may be a read error: a much more frequent sequence differs by one nucleotide.

Each CDR3 protein gets one entry after TCRdb re-called the reads with MiXCR. The table has roughly 990,000 distinct CDR3 sequences, approximately 30% seen once. The CDR3 has 16 residues. Looked up from germline, CDR1 is SGHTA and CDR2 is FQGNSA. The chain recombines TRBV7-2 with TRBJ1-6, with D unresolved. This specimen consisted of cultured CD8+ T cells from PBMCs, obtained from culture after CMV antigen stimulation. This clonotype was obtained from a human donor in good health (CMV status not recorded). Some clones in this sample may be carry-over from other donors' samples. CDR3 residues: CASSLGDGPYSSPLHF. The CDR3 DNA sequence: TGTGCCAGCAGCTTAGGAGACGGCCCTTATAGTTCACCCCTCCACTTT.